This entry lists 9 T cell receptor beta chains sequenced from one sample in a study of blood T cells in healthy people across ages. The use of a sample-barcoded 5' primer and a J-beta primer mix characterized a second PCR of roughly 6 to 11 cycles. One entry per CDR3 protein results from TCRdb running MiXCR on the 5' RACE reads. The repertoire has fewer than 2 million distinct CDR3 sequences, roughly two fifths of them found once; the top ten carry 20% to 25%. The material sequenced was blood. The receptors were sampled from a human donor in good health.

Worth noting for this clonotype: One junction end disagrees with the germline gene, perhaps due to a read error. The rearrangement links TRBV7-2 to TRBJ2-3; D gene uncertain. Germline-derived CDR1 and CDR2 are SGHTA and FQGNSA. This CDR3 has 12 residues. CDR3 region: CAGSSVTDTQYF. The CDR3 DNA follows: TGTGCCGGCAGCTCCGTCACAGATACGCAGTATTTT.

This clonotype was counted only a few times. The rearrangement links TRBV2 to TRBJ2-3; D may match TRBD1 or TRBD2 (6 bases each). The CDR3 length is 14 residues. The germline V gene has CDR1 SNHLY and CDR2 FYNNEI. V was shortened by 8 bases and J by 4 bases, with 16 bases between the two germline ends. The CDR3 DNA is TGTGCCAGCGGGGGCGTATCTAGCGCAGATACGCAGTATTTT. This codes for CASGGVSSADTQYF.

This clonotype was seen only a few times. The V gene is TRBV5-1, the J gene TRBJ2-7; D possibly uses TRBD1 or TRBD2 (5 bases each). CDR1 is SGHRS, CDR2 YFSETQ, per germline. The CDR3 runs 12 residues. V was clipped by 2 bases and J by 6 bases, with 9 bases between them. In DNA form, the CDR3 reads TGCGCCAGCAGCTTCGGGGCTAGCGAGCAGTACTTC. Translated, it gives CASSFGASEQYF. The full variable domain, rest sourced from reference TRBV5-1 and TRBJ2-7, is KAGVTQTPRYLIKTRGQQVTLSCSPISGHRSVSWYQQTPGQGLQFLFEYFSETQRNKGNFPGRFSGRQFSNSRSEMNVSTLELGDSALYLCASSFGASEQYFGPGTRLTVT.

This clonotype came up a few times. This sequence joins TRBV12-3 or TRBV12-4 and TRBJ1-5; D is possibly TRBD1 (6 bases). CDR3 length: 15 amino acids. V was trimmed by 3 bases and J by 2 bases, leaving 11 bases between them. This CDR3 reads CASSLAGDGNQPQHF. Written as DNA, the CDR3 is TGTGCCAGCAGTTTGGCAGGGGACGGCAATCAGCCCCAGCATTTT.

The rearrangement joins TRBV5-1 to TRBJ2-5, with D possibly being TRBD2 (6 bases). CDR1 and CDR2 from the germline V gene are SGHRS and YFSETQ. The V end lost 2 bases, the J end lost 2 bases, and 10 bases lay between the germline ends. The CDR3 spans 14 residues. CDR3 region: CASSFWDSQETQYF. CDR3 DNA sequence: TGCGCCAGCAGCTTTTGGGACTCACAAGAGACCCAGTACTTC.

This chain connects TRBV12-3 or TRBV12-4 to TRBJ2-3, with D tentatively TRBD1 or TRBD2 (5 bases each). The CDR3 is 12 residues long. V gave up 6 bases and J gave up 7 bases, with 11 bases separating them. The DNA of the CDR3 is TGTGCCAGCAGCTGGGACGGAAATACGCAGTATTTT. This codes for CASSWDGNTQYF.

As for this clonotype: Being one base from a much bigger clone, this may be a read error. The CDR3 protein is CATRGGETEAFF. CDR3 bases: TGTGCCACCAGGGGGGGAGAGACTGAAGCTTTCTTT. The chain joins TRBV10-3 to TRBJ1-1; 7 bases are shared with TRBD1. The CDR3 runs to 12 residues. Germline V gives CDR1 ENHRY, CDR2 SYGVKD. The V segment lost 10 bases and the J segment 5 bases; nucleotides outside the gene matches: 7.

The rearrangement uses TRBV12-3 or TRBV12-4 and TRBJ2-7; D gene unclear. The CDR3 is made up of 12 amino acids. The V end was cut by 5 bases, the J end by 7 bases, with 12 bases between. The CDR3 region is CASSRPFWEQYF. The CDR3 nucleotides are TGTGCCAGCAGTCGACCCTTCTGGGAGCAGTACTTC.

The V gene is TRBV7-9, the J gene TRBJ2-2; no clear D gene. The CDR3 length is 16 residues. The germline gives CDR1 SEHNR, CDR2 FQNEAQ (reference sequence). V was pared by 4 bases and J by 0 bases, with 12 bases between. This CDR3 reads CASSSFRATNTGELFF. The DNA of the CDR3 is TGTGCCAGCAGCTCCTTCCGGGCCACGAACACCGGGGAGCTGTTTTTT.